The 12 T cell receptor beta chains given below trace back to one sample, sequenced in a study of neurological immune-mediated disorders (dated by TCRdb to 2018 to 2020). The library was built by means of 5' RACE. Sequencing instrument: Illumina HiSeq 2500. Clones were called with MiXCR by TCRdb after fastp trimmed the public reads at Q25, and only in-frame beta chains were retained. Each record represents a unique CDR3 protein, reported with the most common genes and DNA among its rows. The sample table contains tens of thousands of distinct CDR3 sequences; only one count was recorded for roughly 13% of them. The ten most abundant clones make up roughly a tenth of the sample. The sequencing sample was made of PBMCs. The receptors here all came from a woman aged 60-75 years with HTLV-1-associated myelopathy (HAM/TSP).

This clonotype came up many times. V and J are TRBV29-1 and TRBJ2-1, with a tentative D call TRBD1 (5 bases). V was shortened by 4 bases and J by 6 bases, with 13 bases between the two germline ends. The CDR3 runs 13 residues. The germline gives CDR1 SQVTM, CDR2 ANQGSEA. The CDR3 coding sequence is TGCAGCGTTGGAGCCCCAGGGATCAATGAGCAGTTCTTC. Protein product: CSVGAPGINEQFF.

This clonotype occurred many times. The gene calls are TRBV13 and TRBJ1-2; maybe TRBD1 (5 bases). V lost 10 bases and J lost 2, with 23 bases in between. The germline V gene has CDR1 PRHDT and CDR2 FYEKMQ (reference sequence). The CDR3 length is 16 residues. Written as DNA, the CDR3 is TGTGCCACTTGGTTCCAGGGACCCCGGGAGAACTATGGCTACACCTTC. Translating it yields CATWFQGPRENYGYTF.

This clonotype has a count of ten or more. The gene calls are TRBV20-1 and TRBJ2-7, with TRBD2 matching over 12 bases. V shed 2 bases, J shed 2 bases, and the junction held 10 bases outside the gene matches. The germline CDR1 and CDR2 sequences are DFQATT and SNEGSKA (reference sequence). The CDR3 runs 17 residues. CDR3 protein: CSARSPSGRAGAYEQYF. The CDR3 DNA reads TGCAGTGCTAGAAGTCCTAGCGGGAGGGCCGGGGCCTACGAGCAGTACTTC.

This clonotype was detected many times. This rearrangement joins TRBV7-9 to TRBJ2-1; 8 bases line up with TRBD1. With 3 bases clipped from V and 3 bases from J, the junction kept 4 bases outside the gene matches. Germline V CDR1 and CDR2: SEHNR, FQNEAQ (reference sequence). CDR3 length equals 15 residues. The CDR3 DNA is TGTGCCAGCAGCTTTGGACAGGGAGGCTACAATGAGCAGTTCTTC. It codes for CASSFGQGGYNEQFF.

This clonotype was counted at least ten times. The chain employs TRBV5-1 and TRBJ2-6; no reliable D call. The germline CDR1 and CDR2 sequences are SGHRS and YFSETQ. V gave up 4 bases and J gave up 0 bases, with 20 bases separating them. This CDR3 is 19 amino acids long. DNA for the CDR3: TGCGCCAGCAGCCGCTTGCCTGCACAGTTCCTCTCTGGGGCCAACGTCCTGACTTTC. This translates into CASSRLPAQFLSGANVLTF.

The J gene is TRBJ2-1, the V gene TRBV7-3; 8 bases align to TRBD2. V shed 6 bases and J 10 bases; nucleotides not matched to a gene: 5. Germline CDR1 SGHTA, CDR2 FQGTGA. This CDR3 spans 12 amino acids. The DNA of the CDR3 is TGTGCCAGCAGTCGCCCTAGCGGGGAGCAGTTCTTC. Protein product: CASSRPSGEQFF. The variable domain in full, with the rest retrieved from reference TRBV7-3 and TRBJ2-1, is GAGVSQTPSNKVTEKGKYVELRCDPISGHTALYWYRQSLGQGPEFLIYFQGTGAADDSGLPNDRFFAVRPEGSVSTLKIQRTERGDSAVYLCASSRPSGEQFFGPGTRLTVL.

This clonotype was counted many times. The chain carries TRBV25-1 and TRBJ1-2; D is unresolved. V lost 3 bases, J lost 8 bases, and 13 bases lay in between. The CDR3 contains 13 residues. Per the germline V gene, CDR1 is MGHDK and CDR2 is SYGVNS. The CDR3 here is CASSEGLGEGYTF. In DNA, the CDR3 is TGTGCCAGCAGTGAGGGTCTCGGGGAAGGCTACACCTTC.

The sample holds many counts of this clonotype. The chain joins TRBV20-1 to TRBJ2-1; 8 bases map to TRBD2. J was trimmed by 1 base and V by 5 bases; bases with no gene match: 10. The length of the CDR3 is 16 residues. Germline lookup yields CDR1 DFQATT and CDR2 SNEGSKA (reference sequence). The CDR3: CSAGFSVAGSYNEQFF. The CDR3, as DNA: TGCAGTGCTGGATTTTCGGTAGCGGGATCCTACAATGAGCAGTTCTTC.

This clonotype occurred many times. This sequence joins TRBV5-1 and TRBJ2-1; 7 positions agree with TRBD1. Germline-derived CDR1 and CDR2 are SGHRS and YFSETQ. This CDR3 region has 15 residues. The ends lost 3 bases at V and 3 bases at J; junction bases unmatched: 6. As DNA, the CDR3 is TGCGCCAGCAGCTCCCGGGACAGTTACTACAATGAGCAGTTCTTC. It yields the protein CASSSRDSYYNEQFF. Full variable domain (outside the CDR3, taken from reference TRBV5-1 and TRBJ2-1): KAGVTQTPRYLIKTRGQQVTLSCSPISGHRSVSWYQQTPGQGLQFLFEYFSETQRNKGNFPGRFSGRQFSNSRSEMNVSTLELGDSALYLCASSSRDSYYNEQFFGPGTRLTVL.

The chain links TRBV18 to TRBJ1-1, with D tentatively TRBD1 (5 bases). Between the trimmed V and J ends, which lost 0 bases and 5 bases, there was a span of 16 bases. The CDR3 contains 16 residues. Germline CDR1 and CDR2: KGHSH and LQKENI. The DNA for the CDR3 is TGTGCCAGCTCACCACCGGGGCGGGTGGTGGGGACTGAAGCTTTCTTT. Translating it yields CASSPPGRVVGTEAFF.

This clonotype was picked up many times. The chain joins TRBV4-1 to TRBJ2-2; 7 bases are shared with TRBD1. Germline V CDR1 and CDR2: MGHRA, YSYEKL. V shed 6 bases, J shed 2 bases, and the junction held 9 bases outside the gene matches. The CDR3 covers 16 residues. CDR3 sequence (DNA): TGCGCCAGCAGGCCAACAGGGGTCTCAAACACCGGGGAGCTGTTTTTT. Amino acid sequence: CASRPTGVSNTGELFF.

This clonotype was counted ten times or more. The rearrangement uses TRBV24-1 and TRBJ2-2, with 12 nucleotides matching TRBD1. The germline gives CDR1 KGHDR, CDR2 SFDVKD. The CDR3 totals 17 residues. The ends lost 0 bases at V and 7 bases at J; junction bases unmatched: 5. DNA of the CDR3: TGTGCCACCAGTGATTTGGGGGGACAGGGGGCGAGCGGGGAGCTGTTTTTT. It is translated as CATSDLGGQGASGELFF.